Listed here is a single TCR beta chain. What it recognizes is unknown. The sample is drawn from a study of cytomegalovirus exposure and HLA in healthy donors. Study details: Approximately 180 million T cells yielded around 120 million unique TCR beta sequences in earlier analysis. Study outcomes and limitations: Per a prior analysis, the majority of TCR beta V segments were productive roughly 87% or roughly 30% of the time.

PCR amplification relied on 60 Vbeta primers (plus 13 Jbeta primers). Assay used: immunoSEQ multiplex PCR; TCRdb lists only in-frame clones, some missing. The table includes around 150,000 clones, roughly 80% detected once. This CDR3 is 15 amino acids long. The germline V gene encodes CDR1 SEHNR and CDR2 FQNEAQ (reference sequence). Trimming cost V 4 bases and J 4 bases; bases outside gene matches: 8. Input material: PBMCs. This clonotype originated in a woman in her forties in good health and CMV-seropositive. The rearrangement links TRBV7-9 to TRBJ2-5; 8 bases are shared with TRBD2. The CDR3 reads CASSSSGSWGETQYF. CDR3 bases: TGTGCCAGCAGCTCAAGCGGGAGTTGGGGAGAGACCCAGTACTTC.